This TCR beta chain was captured in a study of T cells in Graves' hyperthyroidism and ophthalmopathy. Amplified TCR beta CDR3 regions derived from RNA transcripts. A set of HTBI primers served as the primers for a first-round RT-PCR of the TCR CDR3. MiXCR was run by TCRdb on the multiplex PCR reads, yielding one entry per CDR3 protein. The sample lists roughly 380,000 distinct CDR3 sequences; roughly 12% were seen once. Findings of the study overall: From stable hyperthyroidism, ophthalmopathy was set apart by a 13 V-J model.

This clonotype came up many times. Its cognate antigen is unknown. The germline V and J ends were trimmed by 5 bases and 8 bases, with 21 bases remaining between them. The CDR3 covers 15 residues. CDR1 is LNHNV, CDR2 YYDKDF, per germline (reference sequence). The chain carries TRBV15 and TRBJ1-2, with D hard to call. This clonotype originated in a man younger than 45 with Graves' hyperthyroidism that later progressed to Graves' ophthalmopathy. The specimen sequenced was blood. The CDR3 sequence is CATSGLGRTGGGYTF. CDR3 bases: TGTGCCACCAGCGGGTTGGGCCGGACCGGAGGAGGCTACACCTTC.